Shown below are 4 T cell receptor beta chains from a single sample sequenced in a study of Ad26.COV2.S vaccination and SARS-CoV-2 variants. The assay was immunoSEQ multiplex PCR, and TCRdb's table has in-frame clones only and misses some. Of 440,000 or so clones in the sample, roughly nine tenths are singletons; the top ten hold 1.7%. Regarding treatment: about 20 received Ad26.COV2.S at low or high dose, single or two shots; about 5 received placebo; per-sample allocation not given. On day 63 after the first injection, vaccine and placebo recipients gave samples. The sample in question was peripheral blood, obtained in a trial of Ad26.COV2.S vaccine versus placebo. All receptors come from a person between 18 and 60 years old who received the Ad26.COV2.S COVID-19 vaccine or a placebo.

The chain is built from TRBV5-8 and TRBJ2-7; 7 bases are shared with TRBD1. The V gene's germline CDR1 is SGHTS and CDR2 YDEGEE. The J segment lost 2 bases and the V segment lost 4 bases, leaving 9 bases of the junction unmatched. The CDR3 has 15 residues. In DNA, the CDR3 is TGTGCCAGCAGCCCTCCGACAGGGTGGCCCTACGAGCAGTACTTC. This sequence encodes CASSPPTGWPYEQYF.

The CDR3 protein is CATSEMDRDYGYTF. The CDR3 DNA reads TGTGCCACCAGTGAAATGGACAGGGATTATGGCTACACCTTC. V usage is TRBV24-1 and J usage is TRBJ1-2; 8 nucleotides agree with TRBD1. V lost 4 bases and J lost 5; bases outside the gene matches: 5. Germline values: CDR1 KGHDR, CDR2 SFDVKD. The CDR3 is 14 amino acids.

The V gene is TRBV24-1, the J gene TRBJ2-3; D not resolved. Germline V gene sequence: CDR1 KGHDR, CDR2 SFDVKD. CDR3 length: 13 residues. V lost 6 bases, J lost 4 bases, and 10 bases lay in between. The CDR3 region has the DNA TGTGCCACCAGTCCCTCCCGGGCAGATACGCAGTATTTT. The encoded protein is CATSPSRADTQYF.

This chain links TRBV28 with TRBJ2-1; perhaps D is TRBD1 or TRBD2 (5 bases each). The length of the CDR3 is 14 residues. V gave up 1 base and J gave up 4 bases, with 8 bases separating them. Germline V CDR1 and CDR2: MDHEN, SYDVKM. CDR3 residues: CASSLLGPYNEQFF. The CDR3 DNA follows: TGTGCCAGCAGTTTATTGGGACCATACAATGAGCAGTTCTTC.